The sequence of this T cell receptor (beta chain) was determined in a study of T cell responses to AZD1222 COVID-19 vaccine. Findings of the study overall: Females outnumbered males among donors, who were mostly white British; clonal diversity was possibly underestimated. Across the whole spike, CD4 TCRs peaked at regions 160-218 and 743-854. Vaccination with two AZD1222 doses was followed by a rise in Spike-specific TCR breadth and depth.

The method was immunoSEQ multiplex PCR; TCRdb's version includes in-frame clones alone and lacks a portion of them. The sample carries around 110,000 clones, roughly 92% recorded once. Points on this clone: Its antigen is unidentified.

The starting material was peripheral blood, obtained 28 days after the second AZD1222 dose. The receptor was derived from an adult who received the AZD1222 COVID-19 vaccine.

The CDR3, as DNA: TGTGCCAGCAGTGAAACCGACACCTCGGGGACTGAAGCTTTCTTT. Its protein product is CASSETDTSGTEAFF. The chain couples TRBV6-1 to TRBJ1-1; D gene unclear. The V and J ends lost 2 bases and 5 bases respectively, with 15 bases between them. From germline, CDR1 is MNHNS and CDR2 SASEGT. CDR3 length equals 15 residues.